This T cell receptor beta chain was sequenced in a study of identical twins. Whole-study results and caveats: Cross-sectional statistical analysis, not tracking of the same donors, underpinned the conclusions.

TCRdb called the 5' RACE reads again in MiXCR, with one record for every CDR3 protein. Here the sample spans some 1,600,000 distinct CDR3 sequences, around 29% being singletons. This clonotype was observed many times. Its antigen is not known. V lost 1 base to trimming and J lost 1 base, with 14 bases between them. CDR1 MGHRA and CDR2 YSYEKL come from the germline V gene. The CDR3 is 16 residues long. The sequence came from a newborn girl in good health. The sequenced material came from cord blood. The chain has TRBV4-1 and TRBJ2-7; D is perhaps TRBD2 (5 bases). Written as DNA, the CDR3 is TGCGCCAGCAGCCAAGGTCCCCGGGGAAAATCCTACGAGCAGTACTTC. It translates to CASSQGPRGKSYEQYF.